This TCR beta chain originates from a study of Graves' ophthalmopathy and Graves' hyperthyroidism (dated by TCRdb to 2016 to 2019). Notes on the research overall: Peripheral blood was collected before any treatment was given, at the time of initial diagnosis. To explore V-J signatures that distinguish ophthalmopathy from hyperthyroidism, a discovery set of 95 to 100 patients was enrolled, made up of around 40 with ophthalmopathy and under 65 with stable hyperthyroidism. An independent validation cohort comprised some 19 hyperthyroidism patients and about 16 patients who later progressed from hyperthyroidism to ophthalmopathy. TCR beta repertoire signatures were used to distinguish Graves' ophthalmopathy from Graves' hyperthyroidism and to predict progression to ophthalmopathy. After sampling, hyperthyroidism patients received methimazole starting at 30 mg daily, and ophthalmopathy patients received high-dose intravenous methylprednisolone. In total, some 130 blood samples were TCR-sequenced: fewer than 50 ophthalmopathy, under 85 hyperthyroidism and about 17 hyperthyroidism-to-ophthalmopathy patients. In five to seven hyperthyroidism patients, the T-cell repertoire of thyroid tissue was compared with the T-cell repertoire of blood. Paper-wide results and their limitations: Ophthalmopathy was separated from stable hyperthyroidism by the 13-signature model with 87.88% sensitivity and about 81% specificity in cross-validation and with 80%/75% in the test set. In validation, the model predicted ophthalmopathy progression with roughly 68% sensitivity and 72% to 80% specificity; fewer than 15 predicted patients were CT-confirmed with GO in a median of 6.5 months. Most expanded thyroid clonotypes with a frequency above 0.001 also appeared in blood, which suggests that blood repertoires may reflect the immune response in the thyroid. Sample size was not statistically predetermined, and group allocation was not concealed from the investigators.

A distance of 9 bases separates the germline ends of V and J, which lose 2 bases and 1 base respectively. The CDR3 holds 15 amino acids from the cysteine to the phenylalanine. The only DNA kept is the CDR3, 45 bases in frame from the first base. Via the germline V gene, CDR1 is MDHEN and CDR2 SYDVKM. Ten or more counts support this clonotype. Its recognized antigen is unknown. The sample holds no much larger clone one base away, and base qualities are not on file. Ophthalmopathy patients had moderately to severely active disease, Clinical Activity Score of at least 3, NOSPECS grade of at least 4, and disease duration under 3 months. Patients with other autoimmune diseases, uncontrolled infections, pregnancy or lactation were excluded from the study. Diagnosis was based on clinical symptoms, serum thyroxine, TRAb, thyroid ultrasound and orbital computed tomography. PBMCs were isolated from 7.5 to 10 ml of fresh peripheral blood by Ficoll-Paque density gradient centrifugation. Total RNA was extracted using Trizol reagent, and RNA quality was checked on an Agilent 2100 Bioanalyzer.

For repertoire sequencing, the TCR beta CDR3 regions were amplified from RNA transcripts. The first round of RT-PCR was done with HTBI primers and the Qiagen OneStep RT-PCR kit, and was followed by a second round of multiplex PCR, then size selection and purification. Sequencing of the libraries was carried out on an Illumina HiSeq2000 in paired-end mode with 100 bp reads. On the authors' methods: SOAPnuke was used to process the reads, throwing out any read that had adapters, had uncalled bases, had a mean Phred below 15, or lacked an exact constant-primer or identifier match. COPE v1.2.5 was used to merge the high-quality paired reads. Each unique nucleotide sequence was treated as a clonotype, and MiTCR v1.1 was used to align the clonotypes to the IMGT TRB V, D and J references. The analysis was limited to V-J combinations with a frequency above 0.0001, which together covered 99.2% of repertoires. For each V-J combination, a TCR clonal expansion and chaos score was defined as F50 clonal expansion divided by the chaos observed in the TCRdist matrix. Welch's t-statistics and random forest were used to reduce the features to about twelve V-J combinations, which were then used as input to a naive Bayes classifier. The similarity between thyroid and blood repertoires was quantified using the Morisita-Horn index. The public reads were quality trimmed at Q25 with fastp and then assembled into clones with MiXCR by TCRdb, keeping productive beta chains. Each CDR3 protein appears once, grouped with its most common genes and DNA. The V and J calls follow TCRdb's processing rather than the paper's. This sample has 300,000 to 400,000 distinct CDR3 sequences in its table, and roughly a sixth of those were observed once. The ten largest account for more than 9% of the sample.

The rearranged chain carries TRBV28 and TRBJ1-5, with no confident D gene call. The sequence was collected from an adult man with Graves' ophthalmopathy. Material for sequencing was peripheral blood. The CDR3 reads as follows: CASSLPGMSNQPQHF. The sequenced DNA is TGTGCCAGCAGTTTACCCGGGATGAGCAATCAGCCCCAGCATTTT.